This T cell receptor (beta chain) derives from a study of human T cells and chemical hapten exposure. At the level of the study: The variation in per-sample TCR yields arose mainly from small differences in pooled library volumes.

This clonotype occurred many times. Its specificity is unknown. Study observations and caveats: The study found that DPC sensitization did not change TCRs above 1 in 1000 frequency.

Source study methods: Samples contained a median of about 96,000 TCRs, with a range of about 20,000 to 750,000. TCRdb passed the RACE reads through MiXCR, listing each CDR3 protein once. Here the V and J calls rest on TCRdb's processing, not on the authors' analysis. The data contain tens of thousands of distinct CDR3 sequences, approximately 5% of them singletons. Time point reported: healthy volunteer bleed at 6 weeks. Total RNA was isolated from unfractionated whole blood. Trimming removed 1 base at V and 5 bases at J, with 9 bases between. Looked up from germline, CDR1 is GTSNPN and CDR2 is SVGIG (reference sequence). This CDR3 has 13 amino acids.

This rearrangement joins TRBV30 to TRBJ1-5; D may be TRBD1 (6 bases). This receptor was identified in a human donor in good health. Some clones in this sample may be carry-over from other donors' samples. The specimen was whole blood. Written as DNA, the CDR3 is TGTGCCTGGAGTGGGTCAGGGGATCAGCCCCAGCATTTT. Translating it yields CAWSGSGDQPQHF. The variable domain in full, completed from reference TRBV30 and TRBJ1-5, reads SQTIHQWPATLVQPVGSPLSLECTVEGTSNPNLYWYRQAAGRGLQLLFYSVGIGQISSEVPQNLSASRPQDRQFILSSKKLLLSDSGFYLCAWSGSGDQPQHFGDGTRLSIL.